This is a list of T cell receptor beta chains from one sample in a study of T cell clones after liver transplantation. Profiling relied on immunoSEQ multiplex PCR, and the TCRdb table lists in-frame clones only, not all of them. The table lists around 120,000 clones, approximately 90% of them singletons. The sequencing used CD4+ T cells from blood, collected 12 months after liver transplant. Receptors were obtained from a human patient who received a liver transplant. The graft donor may be the source of some T cells. CDR3s include the opening cysteine and the closing phenylalanine or tryptophan. The D gene is left open where the match is weak. Part of the rows lack a size; the others show once, few, many or a class for expanded clones.

j_gene | v_gene | d_gene | abundance | CDR3aa | CDR3nt
TRBJ2-1 | TRBV4-1 | TRBD2 | - | CASSQELAGGYNEQFF | TGCGCCAGCAGCCAGGAACTAGCGGGAGGATACAATGAGCAGTTCTTC
TRBJ2-3 | TRBV2 | - | few | CASSEWGRSRTDTQYF | TGTGCCAGCAGTGAATGGGGCAGGAGTAGAACAGATACGCAGTATTTT
TRBJ2-5 | TRBV7-2 | TRBD2 | - | CASSLTAGGIQETQYF | TGTGCCAGCAGCTTAACAGCGGGAGGCATCCAAGAGACCCAGTACTTC
TRBJ1-1 | TRBV6-5 | - | - | CASSYGRLGTEAFF | TGTGCCAGCAGTTATGGACGCTTGGGCACTGAAGCTTTCTTT
TRBJ1-2 | TRBV28 | TRBD1 | - | CASSSTGTGVGGYTF | TGTGCCAGCAGTTCCACCGGGACAGGGGTCGGGGGCTACACCTTC
TRBJ1-4 | TRBV4-3 | - | - | CASSQHGGERLFF | TGCGCCAGCAGCCAGCACGGGGGGGAGAGACTGTTTTTT
TRBJ1-2 | TRBV7-3 | - | - | CASSLDSAANYGYTF | TGTGCCAGCAGCTTAGATAGCGCAGCTAACTATGGCTACACCTTC
TRBJ1-5 | TRBV6-5 | TRBD1 | few | CASSPDRANQPQHF | TGTGCCAGCAGTCCCGACAGGGCCAATCAGCCCCAGCATTTT
TRBJ2-2 | TRBV9 | - | few | CASSPGPNTGELFF | TGTGCCAGCAGCCCGGGACCAAACACCGGGGAGCTGTTTTTT
TRBJ2-7 | TRBV2 | TRBD1 | - | CASHLGQGLAYEQYF | TGTGCCAGCCACTTGGGACAGGGCCTCGCCTACGAGCAGTACTTC
TRBJ1-1 | TRBV30 | - | - | CAWSVGTKAFF | TGTGCCTGGAGTGTCGGGACGAAAGCTTTCTTT
TRBJ1-2 | TRBV19 | - | - | CASSISASNYGYTF | TGTGCCAGTAGTATTTCTGCGTCTAACTATGGCTACACCTTC
TRBJ2-5 | TRBV9 | - | - | CASSPRRGETQYF | TGTGCCAGCAGCCCCAGAAGAGGGGAGACCCAGTACTTC
TRBJ2-1 | TRBV6-5 | TRBD1 | few | CASSSSGTGNNEQFF | TGTGCCAGCAGTTCTTCCGGGACAGGGAACAATGAGCAGTTCTTC
TRBJ2-2 | TRBV5-1 | TRBD1 | once | CASSETGSSGELFF | TGCGCCAGCAGCGAGACAGGGTCCTCCGGGGAGCTGTTTTTT
TRBJ2-1 | TRBV10-3 | - | - | CAISEPTYNEQFF | TGTGCCATCAGTGAGCCCACCTACAATGAGCAGTTCTTC
TRBJ2-3 | TRBV4-1 | - | once | CASSQAGARPDTQYF | TGCGCCAGCAGCCAAGCGGGAGCGAGACCAGATACGCAGTATTTT
TRBJ2-5 | TRBV7-2 | - | - | CASSLQGWETQYF | TGTGCCAGCAGCCTACAGGGTTGGGAGACCCAGTACTTC
TRBJ2-2 | TRBV27 | - | - | CASRYAVTGTGELFF | TGTGCCAGCAGATACGCGGTAACGGGCACCGGGGAGCTGTTTTTT
TRBJ1-1 | TRBV18 | - | - | CASSPQGGDTEAFF | TGTGCCAGCTCACCACAGGGCGGGGACACTGAAGCTTTCTTT
TRBJ2-7 | TRBV7-2 | - | - | CASSSVSSSYEQYF | TGTGCCAGCAGTTCAGTGAGCAGCTCCTACGAGCAGTACTTC
TRBJ2-5 | TRBV11-3 | - | - | CASRFGTAQETQYF | TGTGCCAGCAGGTTCGGGACGGCCCAAGAGACCCAGTACTTC
TRBJ1-1 | TRBV5-1 | TRBD1 | - | CASSSGQADTEAFF | TGCGCCAGCAGCTCCGGACAGGCGGACACTGAAGCTTTCTTT
TRBJ1-4 | TRBV5-1 | - | - | CASSLEQGNEKLFF | TGCGCCAGCAGCTTGGAGCAGGGAAATGAAAAACTGTTTTTT
TRBJ2-3 | TRBV7-7 | TRBD1 | - | CASTSGTGPTDTQYF | TGTGCCAGCACCTCCGGGACAGGGCCCACAGATACGCAGTATTTT
TRBJ1-1 | TRBV5-1 | TRBD1 | - | CASSLVPDRVITEAFF | TGCGCCAGCAGCTTGGTTCCGGACAGGGTTATCACTGAAGCTTTCTTT
TRBJ2-2 | TRBV19 | TRBD2 | - | CASSIAVLAGPTGELFF | TGTGCCAGTAGTATAGCCGTACTAGCGGGACCCACCGGGGAGCTGTTTTTT
TRBJ2-7 | TRBV5-1 | TRBD2 | - | CASSSGLAGTGEQYF | TGCGCCAGCAGCTCGGGACTAGCGGGGACCGGCGAGCAGTACTTC
TRBJ2-5 | TRBV7-9 | - | once | CASSPPGTNLQETQYF | TGTGCCAGCAGCCCGCCCGGGACCAACCTCCAGGAGACCCAGTACTTC
TRBJ1-5 | TRBV28 | - | - | CASSFVVDQPQHF | TGTGCCAGCAGTTTTGTGGTTGATCAGCCCCAGCATTTT
TRBJ2-1 | TRBV9 | - | - | CASSVVWGSLNNEQFF | TGTGCCAGCAGCGTAGTTTGGGGGAGTCTGAACAATGAGCAGTTCTTC
TRBJ2-3 | TRBV19 | - | - | CASSIRNPGGTDTQYF | TGTGCCAGTAGTATTCGGAACCCTGGAGGGACAGATACGCAGTATTTT
TRBJ2-1 | TRBV5-1 | - | few | CASSFGPRGNEQFF | TGCGCCAGCAGCTTTGGTCCCCGGGGCAATGAGCAGTTCTTC
TRBJ2-2 | TRBV29-1 | - | - | CSVGTDRTGELFF | TGCAGCGTTGGGACGGATCGCACCGGGGAGCTGTTTTTT
TRBJ1-2 | TRBV7-9 | TRBD1 | - | CASSLSSSTGNYGYTF | TGTGCCAGCAGCTTAAGCAGCTCGACAGGGAACTATGGCTACACCTTC
TRBJ2-2 | TRBV29-1 | TRBD2 | - | CSVRLAANTGELFF | TGCAGCGTTAGACTAGCGGCGAACACCGGGGAGCTGTTTTTT
TRBJ2-7 | TRBV28 | - | - | CASSLGGTSYEQYF | TGTGCCAGCAGTTTGGGTGGGACCTCCTACGAGCAGTACTTC
TRBJ2-3 | TRBV7-2 | - | few | CASSFSTDTQYF | TGTGCCAGCAGCTTCAGCACAGATACGCAGTATTTT
TRBJ2-3 | TRBV30 | TRBD2 | - | CAWSLAGGYTDTQYF | TGTGCCTGGAGCCTAGCGGGAGGCTACACAGATACGCAGTATTTT
TRBJ2-1 | TRBV28 | TRBD2 | once | CASSPGGVRHNEQFF | TGTGCCAGCAGTCCGGGGGGGGTTCGGCACAATGAGCAGTTCTTC
TRBJ2-7 | TRBV19 | TRBD1 | - | CASSSRWGQGAYEQYF | TGTGCCAGTAGTAGTCGTTGGGGACAGGGGGCTTACGAGCAGTACTTC
TRBJ2-3 | TRBV5-1 | TRBD2 | - | CASSLGTSGIHTDTQYF | TGCGCCAGCAGCTTGGGCACTAGCGGGATCCACACAGATACGCAGTATTTT
TRBJ2-3 | TRBV15 | - | - | CATSRDSSGTDTQYF | TGTGCCACCAGCAGAGACTCTAGCGGCACAGATACGCAGTATTTT
TRBJ2-5 | TRBV14 | TRBD2 | - | CASSPTLAGEETQYF | TGTGCCAGCAGCCCTACCCTAGCGGGAGAAGAGACCCAGTACTTC
TRBJ1-1 | TRBV9 | - | few | CASSVTLESEAFF | TGTGCCAGCAGCGTAACCTTGGAGTCTGAAGCTTTCTTT
TRBJ1-2 | TRBV6-6 | TRBD1 | - | CASSYFDRANYGYTF | TGTGCCAGCAGTTACTTTGACAGGGCTAACTATGGCTACACCTTC
TRBJ2-7 | TRBV7-3 | - | once | CASSSFPGREQYF | TGTGCCAGCAGCTCATTCCCCGGAAGAGAGCAGTACTTC
TRBJ2-3 | TRBV5-1 | - | - | CASSGGTSTDTQYF | TGCGCCAGCAGCGGAGGGACTAGCACAGATACGCAGTATTTT